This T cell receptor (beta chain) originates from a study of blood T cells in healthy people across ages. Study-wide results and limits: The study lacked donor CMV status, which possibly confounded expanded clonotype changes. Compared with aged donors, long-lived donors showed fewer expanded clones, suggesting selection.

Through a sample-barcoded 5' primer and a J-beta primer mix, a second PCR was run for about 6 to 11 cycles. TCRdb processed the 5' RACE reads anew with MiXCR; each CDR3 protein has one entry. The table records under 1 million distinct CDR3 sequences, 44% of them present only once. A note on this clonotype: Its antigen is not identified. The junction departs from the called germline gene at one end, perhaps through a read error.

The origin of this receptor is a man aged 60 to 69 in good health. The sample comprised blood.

The CDR3 loop reads CASSPTRYLAGQETRYF. Here the CDR3 DNA reads TGTGCCAGCAGCCCTACCCGGTACCTAGCGGGTCAAGAGACCCGGTACTTC. This chain links TRBV27 with TRBJ2-5; 8 bases fit TRBD2. The CDR3 runs to 17 residues. Germline V gives CDR1 MNHEY, CDR2 SMNVEV (reference sequence).